What follows are 19 T cell receptor beta chains derived from one specimen sequenced in a study of blood T cell repertoires in COVID-19. Method: immunoSEQ multiplex PCR; TCRdb's copy keeps in-frame clones and lacks some. This table holds about 220,000 clones, around 86% found once. Sequencing was done on a sample of peripheral blood. The receptors here all came from a woman in her 70s with COVID-19, enrolled during active disease.

CDR3 protein: CASSKTLAGGPYEQYF. The CDR3 nucleotides are TGTGCCAGCAGCAAAACTTTAGCGGGAGGTCCCTACGAGCAGTACTTC. The V call is TRBV7-2, the J call TRBJ2-7, with 10 nucleotides matching TRBD2. CDR1 SGHTA and CDR2 FQGNSA come from the germline V gene. The CDR3 runs to 16 residues. Germline trimming cut 5 bases from V and 2 bases from J; bases unmatched to any gene: 9.

V and J are TRBV7-8 and TRBJ2-3; D not resolved. The germline CDR1 and CDR2 sequences are SGHVS and FQNEAQ. V shed 4 bases and J shed 2 bases, with 10 bases lying between them. The CDR3 loop spans 14 amino acids. The CDR3 protein is CASSSSAITDTQYF. The CDR3 nucleotides read TGTGCCAGCAGCTCAAGCGCGATCACAGATACGCAGTATTTT.

The chain carries TRBV2 and TRBJ1-3, with TRBD1 identical over 10 bases. CDR3 length equals 16 residues. Trimming at V came to 9 bases and at J to 4 bases, leaving 12 bases not matched to a gene. Germline V gene data show CDR1 as SNHLY and CDR2 as FYNNEI. This CDR3 is CARGPTGGDTGNTIYF. In DNA, the CDR3 is TGTGCCAGAGGACCGACAGGGGGCGACACGGGAAACACCATATATTTT.

The rearrangement links TRBV11-2 to TRBJ2-5; 7 bases match TRBD1. The CDR3 extends over 17 amino acids. Germline V gene sequence: CDR1 SGHAT, CDR2 FQNNGV. V shed 5 bases and J 3 bases; nucleotides not matched to a gene: 15. DNA for the CDR3: TGTGCCAGCAGCCGTTCGCCTGCTGGGACAGCCGAAGAGACCCAGTACTTC. This gives the protein CASSRSPAGTAEETQYF.

In its sample, this clone was seen once. The chain employs TRBV28 and TRBJ2-7; D remains ambiguous. V was clipped by 8 bases and J by 4 bases, with 12 bases between them. Looked up from germline, CDR1 is MDHEN and CDR2 is SYDVKM. This CDR3 spans 12 amino acids. The CDR3 region is CASPFRVYEQYF. CDR3 nucleotide sequence: TGTGCCAGCCCTTTTAGAGTGTACGAGCAGTACTTC.

The V call is TRBV9, the J call TRBJ2-7; TRBD2 might be the D (6 bases). Trimming took 0 bases from V and 2 from J, leaving 12 bases between them. The germline V gene has CDR1 SGDLS and CDR2 YYNGEE. There are 15 residues in the CDR3. DNA for the CDR3: TGTGCCAGCAGCGTAGACGGTAGCGGAACCTACGAGCAGTACTTC. It specifies CASSVDGSGTYEQYF. Complete variable domain (other parts from reference TRBV9 and TRBJ2-7): DSGVTQTPKHLITATGQRVTLRCSPRSGDLSVYWYQQSLDQGLQFLIQYYNGEERAKGNILERFSAQQFPDLHSELNLSSLELGDSALYFCASSVDGSGTYEQYFGPGTRLTVT.

This clone showed up just a few times. The CDR3, as DNA: TGCGCCAGCAGCTTCGAGGGATCCGTCCCAGATACGCAGTATTTT. Its protein product is CASSFEGSVPDTQYF. The gene calls are TRBV5-1 and TRBJ2-3; the D gene is possibly TRBD2 (5 bases). This CDR3 contains 15 residues. Trimming pared 2 bases from V and 4 bases from J, leaving 14 bases between. In germline, CDR1 is SGHRS, CDR2 YFSETQ.

The chain employs TRBV6-5 and TRBJ1-6; D ambiguous. Germline V gene lookup returns CDR1 MNHEY and CDR2 SVGAGI. This CDR3 is 16 amino acids long. V lost 2 bases and J 5 bases, leaving 13 bases between the germline ends. The CDR3 here is CASSYVGTRDNSPLHF. The CDR3, as DNA: TGTGCCAGCAGTTACGTGGGCACGCGCGATAATTCACCCCTCCACTTT.

This clone occurred once. J is TRBJ1-2 and V is TRBV11-2; D uncertain. Germline lookup yields CDR1 SGHAT and CDR2 FQNNGV. The CDR3 length is 13 residues. V lost 0 bases and J 5 bases, leaving 7 bases between the germline ends. CDR3 protein: CASSLDLPYGYTF. CDR3 nucleotides: TGTGCCAGCAGCTTAGATCTACCTTATGGCTACACCTTC. Full variable domain (remainder filled in from reference TRBV11-2 and TRBJ1-2): EAGVAQSPRYKIIEKRQSVAFWCNPISGHATLYWYQQILGQGPKLLIQFQNNGVVDDSQLPKDRFSAERLKGVDSTLKIQPAKLEDSAVYLCASSLDLPYGYTFGSGTRLTVV.

The V gene is TRBV28, the J gene TRBJ1-5; D ambiguous. This CDR3 contains 14 residues. CDR1 MDHEN and CDR2 SYDVKM come from the germline V gene. The germline V and J ends were trimmed by 6 bases and 0 bases, with 9 bases remaining between them. In DNA form, the CDR3 reads TGTGCCAGCAGAACTCCTCTTAGCAATCAGCCCCAGCATTTT. As protein: CASRTPLSNQPQHF.

This rearrangement joins TRBV19 to TRBJ2-7; a possible D gene is TRBD2 (5 bases). This CDR3 has 13 amino acids. Deletions cut 4 bases from V and 4 bases from J, with 11 bases between. Germline loops: CDR1 LNHDA, CDR2 SQIVND (reference sequence). The CDR3 reads CASSTASWYEQYF. CDR3 coding DNA: TGTGCCAGTAGTACGGCTAGCTGGTACGAGCAGTACTTC.

V is TRBV5-6 and J is TRBJ2-1; 9 bases fit TRBD2. Germline assignment: CDR1 SGHDT and CDR2 YYEEEE. J gave up 8 bases and V 4 bases, and 16 bases lay outside the gene matches. CDR3 size: 17 residues. In nucleotides, the CDR3 is TGTGCCAGCAGCCCCCCTTGGGTTAGCGGGAGAGGCTATGAGCAGTTCTTC. Its translation is CASSPPWVSGRGYEQFF.

The J gene is TRBJ2-5, the V gene TRBV30; D remains unclear. Germline V gene lookup returns CDR1 GTSNPN and CDR2 SVGIG (reference sequence). V was pared by 1 base and J by 4 bases, with 7 bases between. This CDR3 contains 12 residues. The CDR3 bases are TGTGCCTGGAGTGAAATCAGAGAGACCCAGTACTTC. Its protein is CAWSEIRETQYF.

Details on this clone: Different DNA sequences within this sample yield the same CDR3. This chain uses TRBV7-2 with TRBJ2-6; a possible D gene is TRBD2 (7 bases). The CDR3 is made up of 16 amino acids. Germline CDR1 is SGHTA and CDR2 is FQGNSA. Trimming cost V 0 bases and J 4 bases, with 10 bases left between them. This CDR3 is CASSLAGGAGANVLTF. For the CDR3, the DNA is TGTGCCAGCAGCTTAGCGGGGGGGGCCGGGGCCAACGTCCTGACTTTC.

This chain links TRBV27 with TRBJ1-2, with 8 bases lining up with TRBD1. V was pared by 0 bases and J by 6 bases, with 0 bases of the junction left unmatched. The CDR3 is 13 residues long. Germline CDR1 and CDR2: MNHEY and SMNVEV (reference sequence). CDR3 sequence reads: CASSLSDRDGYTF. DNA of the CDR3: TGTGCCAGCAGTTTATCGGACAGGGATGGCTACACCTTC.

This sequence joins TRBV28 and TRBJ1-2; TRBD1 matches 7 bases. This CDR3 region has 13 residues. Germline lookup yields CDR1 MDHEN and CDR2 SYDVKM. The trim removed 8 bases at V and 4 bases at J, leaving 7 bases unmatched. Written as DNA, the CDR3 is TGTGCCAGCTCAACAGGGGCGGTCTATGGCTACACCTTC. It encodes CASSTGAVYGYTF.

The genes are TRBV7-9 and TRBJ1-5, with a weak D call TRBD1 (6 bases). The CDR3 length is 15 residues. Looked up from germline, CDR1 is SEHNR and CDR2 is FQNEAQ (reference sequence). Trimming left V 4 bases short and J 7 bases short, with 17 bases between. The CDR3 sequence is CASSSQGFTEQPQHF. Here the CDR3 DNA reads TGTGCCAGCAGCTCACAGGGATTTACGGAACAGCCCCAGCATTTT. Full variable domain (remainder filled in from reference TRBV7-9 and TRBJ1-5): DTGVSQNPRHKITKRGQNVTFRCDPISEHNRLYWYRQTLGQGPEFLTYFQNEAQLEKSRLLSDRFSAERPKGSFSTLEIQRTEQGDSAMYLCASSSQGFTEQPQHFGDGTRLSIL.

This clone was recorded once. The chain combines TRBV6-5 with TRBJ2-7; D is possibly TRBD2 (6 bases). Per the germline V gene, CDR1 is MNHEY and CDR2 is SVGAGI. The CDR3 contains 13 residues. V was clipped by 6 bases and J by 4 bases, with 13 bases between them. The chain's CDR3 is CASRTGVTYEQYF. The CDR3 nucleotides are TGTGCCAGCAGGACGGGAGTAACATACGAGCAGTACTTC.

This chain uses TRBV19 with TRBJ2-7, with a weak D call TRBD2 (5 bases). Germline-derived CDR1 and CDR2 are LNHDA and SQIVND (reference sequence). The ends were cut back, 5 bases at V and 3 bases at J, with 11 bases in the middle. The CDR3 has 13 residues. CDR3 amino acids: CASSYRRDYEQYF. CDR3 bases: TGTGCCAGTAGTTATCGCCGGGACTACGAGCAGTACTTC.